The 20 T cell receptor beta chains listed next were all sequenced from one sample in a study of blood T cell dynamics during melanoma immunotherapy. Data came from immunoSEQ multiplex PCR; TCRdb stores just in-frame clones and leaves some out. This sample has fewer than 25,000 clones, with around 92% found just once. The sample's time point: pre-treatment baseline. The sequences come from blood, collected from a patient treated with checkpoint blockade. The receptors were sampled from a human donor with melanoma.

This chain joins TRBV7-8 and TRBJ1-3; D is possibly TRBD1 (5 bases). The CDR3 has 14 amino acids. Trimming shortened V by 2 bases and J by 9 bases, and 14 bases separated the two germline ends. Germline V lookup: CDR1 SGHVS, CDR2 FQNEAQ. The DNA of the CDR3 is TGTGCCAGCAGCTTACCGGACACTGCTGGCACCATATATTTT. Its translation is CASSLPDTAGTIYF.

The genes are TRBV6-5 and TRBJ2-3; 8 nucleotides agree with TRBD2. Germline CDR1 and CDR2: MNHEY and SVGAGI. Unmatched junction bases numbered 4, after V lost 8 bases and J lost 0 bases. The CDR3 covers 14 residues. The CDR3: CASGSGVSTDTQYF. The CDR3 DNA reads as TGTGCCAGCGGTAGCGGGGTTAGCACAGATACGCAGTATTTT.

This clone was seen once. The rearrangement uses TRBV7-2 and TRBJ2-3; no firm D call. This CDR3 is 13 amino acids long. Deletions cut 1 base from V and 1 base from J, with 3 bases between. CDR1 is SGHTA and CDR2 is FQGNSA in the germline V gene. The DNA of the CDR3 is TGTGCCAGCAGCTTAGGTGGCACAGATACGCAGTATTTT. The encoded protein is CASSLGGTDTQYF.

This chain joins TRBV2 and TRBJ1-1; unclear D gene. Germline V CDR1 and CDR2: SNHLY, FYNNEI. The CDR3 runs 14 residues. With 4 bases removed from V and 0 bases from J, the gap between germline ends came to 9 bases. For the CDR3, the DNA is TGTGCCAGCAGTGCTACAAGACTGAACACTGAAGCTTTCTTT. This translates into CASSATRLNTEAFF. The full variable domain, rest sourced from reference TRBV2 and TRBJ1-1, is EPEVTQTPSHQVTQMGQEVILRCVPISNHLYFYWYRQILGQKVEFLVSFYNNEISEKSEIFDDQFSVERPDGSNFTLKIRSTKLEDSAMYFCASSATRLNTEAFFGQGTRLTVV.

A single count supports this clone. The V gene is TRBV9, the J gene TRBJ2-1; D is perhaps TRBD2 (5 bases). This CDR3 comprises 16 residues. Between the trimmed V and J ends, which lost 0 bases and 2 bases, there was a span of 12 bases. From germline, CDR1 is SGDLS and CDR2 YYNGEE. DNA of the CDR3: TGTGCCAGCAGCGTAGAGGTAGCGACCACCTACAATGAGCAGTTCTTC. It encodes CASSVEVATTYNEQFF.

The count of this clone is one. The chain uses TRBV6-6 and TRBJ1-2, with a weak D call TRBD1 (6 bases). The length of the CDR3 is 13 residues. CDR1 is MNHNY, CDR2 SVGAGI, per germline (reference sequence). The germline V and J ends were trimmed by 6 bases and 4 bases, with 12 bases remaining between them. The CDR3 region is CASRTGISYGYTF. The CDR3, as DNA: TGTGCCAGCAGAACAGGGATTAGCTATGGCTACACCTTC.

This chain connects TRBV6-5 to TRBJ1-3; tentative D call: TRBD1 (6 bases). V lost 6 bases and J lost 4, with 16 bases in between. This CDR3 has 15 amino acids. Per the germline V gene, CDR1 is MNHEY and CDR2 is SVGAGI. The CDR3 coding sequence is TGTGCCAGCAGCCGCGGGGGGCAGGGGGGAAACACCATATATTTT. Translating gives CASSRGGQGGNTIYF.

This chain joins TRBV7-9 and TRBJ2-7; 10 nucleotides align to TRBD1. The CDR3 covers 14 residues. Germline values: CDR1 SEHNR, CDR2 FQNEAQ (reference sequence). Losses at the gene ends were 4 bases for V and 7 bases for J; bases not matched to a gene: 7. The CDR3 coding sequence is TGTGCCAGCAGCTCCGGACAGGGGGTTGCGGAGCAGTACTTC. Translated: CASSSGQGVAEQYF.

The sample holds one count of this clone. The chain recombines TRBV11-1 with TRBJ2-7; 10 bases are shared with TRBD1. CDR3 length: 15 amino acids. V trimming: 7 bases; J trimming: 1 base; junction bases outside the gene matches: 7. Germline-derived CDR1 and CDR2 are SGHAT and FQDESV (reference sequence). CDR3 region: CASKLRTGGSYEQYF. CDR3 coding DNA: TGTGCCAGCAAACTAAGGACAGGGGGATCCTACGAGCAGTACTTC. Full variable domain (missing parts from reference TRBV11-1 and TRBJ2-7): EAEVAQSPRYKITEKSQAVAFWCDPISGHATLYWYRQILGQGPELLVQFQDESVVDDSQLPKDRFSAERLKGVDSTLKIQPAELGDSAMYLCASKLRTGGSYEQYFGPGTRLTVT.

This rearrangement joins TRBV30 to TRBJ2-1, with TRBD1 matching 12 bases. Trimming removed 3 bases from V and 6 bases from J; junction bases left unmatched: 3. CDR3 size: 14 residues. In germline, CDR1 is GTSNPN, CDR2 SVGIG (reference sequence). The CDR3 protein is CAWRGQGAGNEQFF. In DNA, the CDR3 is TGTGCCTGGAGGGGACAGGGGGCTGGCAATGAGCAGTTCTTC.

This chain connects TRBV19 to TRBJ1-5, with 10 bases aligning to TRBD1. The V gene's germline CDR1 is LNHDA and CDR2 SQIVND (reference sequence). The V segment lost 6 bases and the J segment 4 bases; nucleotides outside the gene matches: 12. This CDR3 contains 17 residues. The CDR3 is CASSSGTRQGANQPQHF. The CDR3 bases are TGTGCCAGTAGCTCAGGGACCCGACAGGGGGCAAATCAGCCCCAGCATTTT. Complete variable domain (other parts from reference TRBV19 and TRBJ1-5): DGGITQSPKYLFRKEGQNVTLSCEQNLNHDAMYWYRQDPGQGLRLIYYSQIVNDFQKGDIAEGYSVSREKKESFPLTVTSAQKNPTAFYLCASSSGTRQGANQPQHFGDGTRLSIL.

The DNA for the CDR3 is TGTGCCAGCAGCTTCTCACAGGGCCAAGAGACCCAGTACTTC. This gives the protein CASSFSQGQETQYF. The V and J genes are TRBV6-1 and TRBJ2-5; tentative D call: TRBD1 (6 bases). The CDR3 covers 14 residues. The V end was cut by 6 bases, the J end by 1 base, with 12 bases between. Per the germline V gene, CDR1 is MNHNS and CDR2 is SASEGT.

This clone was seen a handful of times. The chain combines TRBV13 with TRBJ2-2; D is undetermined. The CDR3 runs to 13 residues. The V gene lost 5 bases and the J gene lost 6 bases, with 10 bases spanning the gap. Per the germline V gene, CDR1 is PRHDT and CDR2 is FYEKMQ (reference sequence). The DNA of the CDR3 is TGTGCCAGCAGCCCCCCTAGGGCCGGGGAGCTGTTTTTT. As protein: CASSPPRAGELFF.

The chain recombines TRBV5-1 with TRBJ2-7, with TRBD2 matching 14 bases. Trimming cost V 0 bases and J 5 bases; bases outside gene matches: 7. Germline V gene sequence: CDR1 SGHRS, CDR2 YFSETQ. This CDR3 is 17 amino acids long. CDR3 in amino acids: CASSLGLAGGLGHEQYF. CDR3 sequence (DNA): TGCGCCAGCAGCTTGGGACTAGCGGGAGGGCTGGGCCACGAGCAGTACTTC. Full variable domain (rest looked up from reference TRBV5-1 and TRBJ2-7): KAGVTQTPRYLIKTRGQQVTLSCSPISGHRSVSWYQQTPGQGLQFLFEYFSETQRNKGNFPGRFSGRQFSNSRSEMNVSTLELGDSALYLCASSLGLAGGLGHEQYFGPGTRLTVT.

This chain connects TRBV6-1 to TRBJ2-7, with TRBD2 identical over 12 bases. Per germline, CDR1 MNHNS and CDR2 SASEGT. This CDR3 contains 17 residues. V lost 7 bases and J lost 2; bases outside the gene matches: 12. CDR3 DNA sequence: TGTGCCAGCACTGAGACTAGCGGGAGTGGGAGCGCCTACGAGCAGTACTTC. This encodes CASTETSGSGSAYEQYF.

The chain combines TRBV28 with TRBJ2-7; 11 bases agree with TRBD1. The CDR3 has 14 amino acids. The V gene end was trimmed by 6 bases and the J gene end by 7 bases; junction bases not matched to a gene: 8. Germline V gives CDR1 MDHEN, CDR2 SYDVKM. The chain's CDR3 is CASSPPGQGAEQYF. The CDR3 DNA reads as TGTGCCAGCAGCCCCCCCGGACAGGGGGCAGAGCAGTACTTC.

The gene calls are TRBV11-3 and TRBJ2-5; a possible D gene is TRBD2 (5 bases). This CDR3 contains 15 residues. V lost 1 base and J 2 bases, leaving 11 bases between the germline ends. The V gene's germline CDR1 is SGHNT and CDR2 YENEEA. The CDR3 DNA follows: TGTGCCAGCAGCTTAGGAGGCGGGTCACAAGAGACCCAGTACTTC. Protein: CASSLGGGSQETQYF.

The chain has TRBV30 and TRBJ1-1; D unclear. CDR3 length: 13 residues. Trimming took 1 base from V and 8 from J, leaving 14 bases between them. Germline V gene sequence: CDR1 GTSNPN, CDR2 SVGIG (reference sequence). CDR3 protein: CAWSGGSPGEAFF. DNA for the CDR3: TGTGCCTGGAGTGGGGGAAGTCCCGGCGAAGCTTTCTTT.

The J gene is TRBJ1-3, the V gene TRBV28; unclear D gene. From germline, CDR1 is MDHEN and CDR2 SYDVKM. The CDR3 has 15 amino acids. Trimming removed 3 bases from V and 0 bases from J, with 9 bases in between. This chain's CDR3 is CASSFLRSSGNTIYF. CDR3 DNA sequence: TGTGCCAGCAGTTTCCTAAGGAGCTCTGGAAACACCATATATTTT.

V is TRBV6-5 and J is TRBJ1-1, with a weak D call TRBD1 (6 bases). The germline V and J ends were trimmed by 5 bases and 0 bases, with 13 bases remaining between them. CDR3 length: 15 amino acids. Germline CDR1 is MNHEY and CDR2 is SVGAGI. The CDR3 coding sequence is TGTGCCAGCAGTACCTCCGACAGGCTGAACACTGAAGCTTTCTTT. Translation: CASSTSDRLNTEAFF.